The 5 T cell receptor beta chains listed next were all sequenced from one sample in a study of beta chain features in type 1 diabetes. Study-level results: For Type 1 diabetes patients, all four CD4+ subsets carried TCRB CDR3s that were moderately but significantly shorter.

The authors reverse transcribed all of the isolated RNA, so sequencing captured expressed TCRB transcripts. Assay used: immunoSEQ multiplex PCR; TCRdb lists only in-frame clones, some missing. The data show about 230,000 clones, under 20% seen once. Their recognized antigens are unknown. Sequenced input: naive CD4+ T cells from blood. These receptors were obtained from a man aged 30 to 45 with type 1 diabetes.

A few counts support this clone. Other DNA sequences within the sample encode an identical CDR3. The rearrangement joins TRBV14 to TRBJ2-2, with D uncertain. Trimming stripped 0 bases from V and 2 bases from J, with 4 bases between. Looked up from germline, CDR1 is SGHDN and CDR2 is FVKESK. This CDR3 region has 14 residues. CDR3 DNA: TGTGCCAGCAGCCAAGATCTAAACACCGGGGAGCTGTTTTTT. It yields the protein CASSQDLNTGELFF.

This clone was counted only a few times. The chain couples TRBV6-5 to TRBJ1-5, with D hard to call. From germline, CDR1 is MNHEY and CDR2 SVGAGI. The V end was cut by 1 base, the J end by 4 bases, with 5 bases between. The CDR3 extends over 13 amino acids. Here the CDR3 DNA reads TGTGCCAGCAGTTACTTCGGGAATCAGCCCCAGCATTTT. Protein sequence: CASSYFGNQPQHF.

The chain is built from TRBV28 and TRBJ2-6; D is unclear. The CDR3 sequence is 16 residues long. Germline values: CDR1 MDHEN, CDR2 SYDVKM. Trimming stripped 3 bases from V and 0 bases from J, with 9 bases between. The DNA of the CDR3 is TGTGCCAGCAGTTTTGACCGAAGCTCTGGGGCCAACGTCCTGACTTTC. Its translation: CASSFDRSSGANVLTF.

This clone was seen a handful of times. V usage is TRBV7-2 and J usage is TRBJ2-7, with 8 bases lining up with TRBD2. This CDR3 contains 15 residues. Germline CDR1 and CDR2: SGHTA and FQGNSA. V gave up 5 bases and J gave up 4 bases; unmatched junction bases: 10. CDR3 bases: TGTGCCAGCAGCCAGAGCGGGAGTGCGTCTTACGAGCAGTACTTC. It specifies CASSQSGSASYEQYF.

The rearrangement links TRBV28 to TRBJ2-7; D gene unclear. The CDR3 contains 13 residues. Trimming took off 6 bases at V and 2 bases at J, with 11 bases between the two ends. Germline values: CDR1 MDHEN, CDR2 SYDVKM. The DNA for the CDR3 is TGTGCCAGCAGCCGTATTTTGGCCTACGAGCAGTACTTC. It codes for CASSRILAYEQYF. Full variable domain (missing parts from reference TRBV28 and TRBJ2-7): DVKVTQSSRYLVKRTGEKVFLECVQDMDHENMFWYRQDPGLGLRLIYFSYDVKMKEKGDIPEGYSVSREKKERFSLILESASTNQTSMYLCASSRILAYEQYFGPGTRLTVT.